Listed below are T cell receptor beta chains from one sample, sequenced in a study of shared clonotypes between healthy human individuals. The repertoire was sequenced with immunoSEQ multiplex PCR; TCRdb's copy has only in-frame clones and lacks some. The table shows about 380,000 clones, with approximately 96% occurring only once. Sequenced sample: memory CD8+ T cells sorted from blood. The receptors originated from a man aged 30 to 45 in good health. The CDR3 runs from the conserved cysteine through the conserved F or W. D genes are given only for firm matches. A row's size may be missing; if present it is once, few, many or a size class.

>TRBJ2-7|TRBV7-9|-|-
TGTGCCAGCAGCGAACAGGGCAAAAGAGCCTACGAGCAGTACTTC
CASSEQGKRAYEQYF
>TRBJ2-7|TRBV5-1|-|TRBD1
TGCGCCACCGGGACAGGGAGGGGAGAGCAGTACTTC
CATGTGRGEQYF
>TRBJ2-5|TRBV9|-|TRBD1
TGTGCCAGCACCCGGACAGGGGGATATGAGACCCAGTACTTC
CASTRTGGYETQYF
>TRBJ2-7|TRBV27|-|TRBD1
TGTGCCAGCAGTAAGGGCGGGACAGGATTTTGGGAGCAGTACTTC
CASSKGGTGFWEQYF
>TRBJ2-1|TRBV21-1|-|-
TGTGCCAGCAGCGCCATCAGGGGGCTAGCGGGATTGGATGAGCAGTTCTTC
CASSAIRGLAGLDEQFF
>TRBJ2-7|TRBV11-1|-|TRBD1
TGTGCCAGCTCACAGGGGGCTAGCTCCTACGAGCAGTACTTC
CASSQGASSYEQYF
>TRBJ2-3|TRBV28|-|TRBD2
TGTGCCAGCAGTTTATTGGCTCTAGCGGGTAAAGATACGCAGTATTTT
CASSLLALAGKDTQYF
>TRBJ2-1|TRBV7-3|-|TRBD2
TGTGCCAGCAGCTCGACTAGCGGGGCTTACAATGAGCAGTTCTTC
CASSSTSGAYNEQFF
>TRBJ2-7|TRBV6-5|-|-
TGTGCCAGCAGTTCGGGCCCCTACGAGCAGTACTTC
CASSSGPYEQYF
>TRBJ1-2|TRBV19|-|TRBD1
TGTGCCAGTTGGAACCGGGACAGGGCTTACTATGGCTACACCTTC
CASWNRDRAYYGYTF
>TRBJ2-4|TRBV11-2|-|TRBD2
TGTGCCAGCAGCTTACTAGCGGGAGCCAAAAACATTCAGTACTTC
CASSLLAGAKNIQYF
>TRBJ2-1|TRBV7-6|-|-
TGTGCCAGCAGCTTAACTAGACTAACCTACAATGAGCAGTTCTTC
CASSLTRLTYNEQFF
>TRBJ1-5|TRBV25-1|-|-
TGTGCCAGCAAAATACGTTTTCAGCCCCAGCATTTT
CASKIRFQPQHF
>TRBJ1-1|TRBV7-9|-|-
TGTGCCAGCAGCTTGAATCAGTGGACTGAAGCTTTCTTT
CASSLNQWTEAFF
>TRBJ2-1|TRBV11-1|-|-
TGTGCCAGCAGCGTCCCCGCGGCCTACAATGAGCAGTTCTTC
CASSVPAAYNEQFF
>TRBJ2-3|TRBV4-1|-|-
TGCGCCAGCAGCCAAGAAGAGGGCGGCACAGATACGCAGTATTTT
CASSQEEGGTDTQYF
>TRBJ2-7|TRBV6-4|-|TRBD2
TGTGCCAGCAGTGACTGGGGACTAGCGGGAGCCACCTACGAGCAGTACTTC
CASSDWGLAGATYEQYF
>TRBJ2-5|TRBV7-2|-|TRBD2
TGTGCCAGCAGCTTTCGTACTGGCGGGAGATCTGAGACCCAGTACTTC
CASSFRTGGRSETQYF
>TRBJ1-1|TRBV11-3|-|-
TGTGCCAGCAGCTTAGATCGACAGAACACTGAAGCTTTCTTT
CASSLDRQNTEAFF
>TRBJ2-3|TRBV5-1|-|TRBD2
TGCGCCAGCAGCTTGGGGAGCGGGAGGGGGAGCACAGATACGCAGTATTTT
CASSLGSGRGSTDTQYF
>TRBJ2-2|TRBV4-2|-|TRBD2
TGTGCCAGCAGCCAAGGAGGGACTAGCGGGATGAACACCGGGGAGCTGTTTTTT
CASSQGGTSGMNTGELFF
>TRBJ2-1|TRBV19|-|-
TGTGCCAGTAGTATAGCCCCGATAGGTTGGAACGAGCAGTTCTTC
CASSIAPIGWNEQFF
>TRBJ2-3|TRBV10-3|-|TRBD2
TGTGCCATCAGTACCGGACTAGCCACAGATACGCAGTATTTT
CAISTGLATDTQYF
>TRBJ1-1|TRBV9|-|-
TGTGCCAGCAGCCCACGGAACACTGAAGCTTTCTTT
CASSPRNTEAFF
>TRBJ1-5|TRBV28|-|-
TGTGCCAGCAGGCAGAGACCTAGCAATCAGCCCCAGCATTTT
CASRQRPSNQPQHF
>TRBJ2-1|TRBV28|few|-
TGTGCCAGCAGGGACAGCTCCTACAATGAGCAGTTCTTC
CASRDSSYNEQFF
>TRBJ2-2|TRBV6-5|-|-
TGTGCCAGCAGTTACTTCCCACGGGGAACCGGGGAGCTGTTTTTT
CASSYFPRGTGELFF
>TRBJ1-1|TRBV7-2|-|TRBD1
TGTGCCAGCAGCTTAGGGGCAGGGGGCGGTACTGAAGCTTTCTTT
CASSLGAGGGTEAFF
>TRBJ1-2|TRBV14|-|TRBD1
TGTGCCAGCAGCCAAGTACAGGGGACTGGCTACACCTTC
CASSQVQGTGYTF
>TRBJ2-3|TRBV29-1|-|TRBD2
TGCAGCGCCCTGACTAGCGGGTGGGTTAGCACAGATACGCAGTATTTT
CSALTSGWVSTDTQYF
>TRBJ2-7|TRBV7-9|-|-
TGTGCCAGCAACCCTGTGAGCCAAGGCTACGAGCAGTACTTC
CASNPVSQGYEQYF
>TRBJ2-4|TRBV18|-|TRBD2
TGTGCCAGCTCACCAGGGACTAGCGGGGGGCACATTCAGTACTTC
CASSPGTSGGHIQYF
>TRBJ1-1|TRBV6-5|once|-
TGTGCCAGCAGTTACGTTTCAGGGATGGTAAAAACTGAAGCTTTCTTT
CASSYVSGMVKTEAFF
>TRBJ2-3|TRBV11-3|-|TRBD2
TGTGCCAGCAGTCCTAGCGGGTATACGCAGTATTTT
CASSPSGYTQYF
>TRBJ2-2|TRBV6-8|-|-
TGTGCCAGCTCATTTACCGGTTTTAACACCGGGGAGCTGTTTTTT
CASSFTGFNTGELFF
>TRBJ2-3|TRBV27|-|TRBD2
TGTGCCAGCAGATTCCGGACTAGCGGGAGCACAGATACGCAGTATTTT
CASRFRTSGSTDTQYF
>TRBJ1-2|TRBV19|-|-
TGTGCCAGTAGTATAGAAGCAGGCCCCTATGGCTACACCTTC
CASSIEAGPYGYTF
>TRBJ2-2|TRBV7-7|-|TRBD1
TGTGCTAGCAGCTTAGAGGGACAGGGGGCCGGGGAGCTGTTTTTT
CASSLEGQGAGELFF
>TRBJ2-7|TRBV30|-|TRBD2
TGTGCCTGGAGGACTAGCGGTACCTACGAGCAGTACTTC
CAWRTSGTYEQYF
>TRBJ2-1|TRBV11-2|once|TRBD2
TGTGCCAGCAGCCCTCAGCGGGGCGACTACAATGAGCAGTTCTTC
CASSPQRGDYNEQFF
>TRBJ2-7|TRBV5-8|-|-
TGTGCCAGCAGCTTGCCAGGACGGGGTGCCGAGCAGTACTTC
CASSLPGRGAEQYF
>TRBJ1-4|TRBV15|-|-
TGTGCCACCAGCAGAGAGGGCGTTCGGGATGAAAAACTGTTTTTT
CATSREGVRDEKLFF
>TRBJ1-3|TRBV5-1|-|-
TGCGCCAGCAGCTTGGGCCGGCCGAGCTCTGGAAACACCATATATTTT
CASSLGRPSSGNTIYF
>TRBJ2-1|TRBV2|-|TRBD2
TGTGCCAGCACTGGTTTACCAAGCGGGAGGGAAGGGATTGAGCAGTTCTTC
CASTGLPSGREGIEQFF
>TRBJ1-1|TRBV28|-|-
TGTGCCAGCAGTTTATCCGGAAACCCGAACACTGAAGCTTTCTTT
CASSLSGNPNTEAFF
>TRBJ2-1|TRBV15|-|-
TGTGCCACCAGCAGGAGCCGGGCCCAAGGCGGCGAGCAGTTCTTC
CATSRSRAQGGEQFF
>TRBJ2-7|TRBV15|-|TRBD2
TGTGCCACCAGCAGTGTAGCGGGAGTCGACGAGCAGTACTTC
CATSSVAGVDEQYF
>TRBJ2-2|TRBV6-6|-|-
TGTGCCAGCAGTTGGGAGACCGGGGAGCTGTTTTTT
CASSWETGELFF
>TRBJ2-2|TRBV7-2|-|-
TGTGCCAGCAGCCCATGGAACACCGGGGAGCTGTTTTTT
CASSPWNTGELFF
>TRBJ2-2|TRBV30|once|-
TGTGCCTGGTATAGGCAGGGAGAAACCGGGGAGCTGTTTTTT
CAWYRQGETGELFF
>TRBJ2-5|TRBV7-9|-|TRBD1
TGTGCCAGCAGCCTTCAGATACAGGGGTGGGCAGAGACCCAGTACTTC
CASSLQIQGWAETQYF
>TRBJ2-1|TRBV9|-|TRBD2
TGTGCCAGCAGCGTAGCGGGACTAGGGATGTACAATGAGCAGTTCTTC
CASSVAGLGMYNEQFF